The 25 T cell receptor beta chains below were found in one sample sequenced in a study of identical twins. TCRdb reprocessed the 5' RACE reads with MiXCR, giving one entry per CDR3 protein. The sample lists about 900,000 distinct CDR3 sequences, around an eighth occurring once. These data also featured in a second study, about yellow fever vaccine responses in identical twins.

Sequencing was carried out using PBMCs. Receptors were obtained from a woman aged 18-29 years in good health.

This clonotype was counted ten times or more. This chain uses TRBV12-3 or TRBV12-4 with TRBJ2-1, with 8 bases lining up with TRBD2. CDR3 length: 14 amino acids. The V and J ends lost 7 bases and 8 bases, in that order; junction bases with no gene match: 10. The CDR3 coding sequence is TGTGCCAGCACCCCGGGGGGGTATCTCCATGAGCAGTTCTTC. Translation gives CASTPGGYLHEQFF.

This clonotype appeared a few times. The CDR3 nucleotides are TGTGCCAGCAGCTTGGCCAGGGACGAGCAGTACTTC. It is translated as CASSLARDEQYF. V is TRBV7-9 and J is TRBJ2-7; D is perhaps TRBD1 (5 bases). The germline V and J ends were trimmed by 3 bases and 5 bases, with 8 bases remaining between them. Germline V gene lookup returns CDR1 SEHNR and CDR2 FQNEAQ (reference sequence). The CDR3 is 12 amino acids.

This clonotype was observed a few times. V usage is TRBV28 and J usage is TRBJ2-7; D is unclear. The germline CDR1 and CDR2 sequences are MDHEN and SYDVKM. The CDR3 contains 13 residues. V lost 6 bases to trimming and J lost 0 bases, with 9 bases between them. The CDR3 loop is CASRDLSSYEQYF. The CDR3 DNA follows: TGTGCCAGCAGAGACTTAAGCTCCTACGAGCAGTACTTC.

This clonotype was seen a handful of times. J is TRBJ2-3 and V is TRBV12-3 or TRBV12-4, with 12 bases aligning to TRBD2. CDR3 length: 15 residues. With 5 bases clipped from V and 6 bases from J, the junction kept 6 bases outside the gene matches. The CDR3 here is CASSRLAGAPDTQYF. CDR3 DNA: TGTGCCAGCAGTAGACTAGCGGGGGCCCCGGATACGCAGTATTTT.

A few counts support this clonotype. V gene TRBV3-1 combines with J gene TRBJ2-1, with D unclear. Deletions cut 5 bases from V and 3 bases from J, with 11 bases between. CDR1 LGHDT and CDR2 YNNKEL come from the germline V gene (reference sequence). The CDR3 consists of 14 residues. CDR3 DNA: TGTGCCAGCAGCAACCTGGGGTACTACAATGAGCAGTTCTTC. Its translation: CASSNLGYYNEQFF.

The CDR3 nucleotides are TGTGCCAGCAGCCAACGGCCGACTAGCGGGGGGAACTACGAGCAGTACGTC. This codes for CASSQRPTSGGNYEQYV. This chain connects TRBV11-1 to TRBJ2-7; 13 bases are shared with TRBD2. From germline, CDR1 is SGHAT and CDR2 FQDESV (reference sequence). This CDR3 has 17 residues. Unmatched junction bases numbered 10, after V lost 5 bases and J lost 3 bases.

The rearrangement links TRBV2 to TRBJ2-2, with D possibly matching TRBD2 (5 bases). The CDR3 runs to 16 residues. V was cut by 3 bases and J by 4 bases, with 15 bases left in between. The germline gives CDR1 SNHLY, CDR2 FYNNEI. Here the CDR3 reads CASSDGPHAGTGELFF. CDR3 DNA: TGTGCCAGCAGTGACGGGCCTCACGCGGGCACCGGGGAGCTGTTTTTT.

The table lists this clonotype with a few counts. The CDR3 bases are TGTGCCAGCAGTTCGGGACTTGAAGCCTACGAGCAGTACTTC. It specifies CASSSGLEAYEQYF. The V gene is TRBV5-6, the J gene TRBJ2-7; possible D gene TRBD2, 6 bases. The CDR3 sequence is 14 residues long. Germline values: CDR1 SGHDT, CDR2 YYEEEE. V lost 5 bases and J 2 bases, leaving 14 bases between the germline ends.

This clonotype was found many times. The chain couples TRBV20-1 to TRBJ2-7; 10 bases fit TRBD2. V lost 2 bases, J lost 3 bases, and 4 bases stayed unmatched. The germline gives CDR1 DFQATT, CDR2 SNEGSKA (reference sequence). The CDR3 runs 14 residues. CDR3 bases: TGCAGTGCTAGACAAACTAGCGGGATCTACGAGCAGTACTTC. Amino acid sequence: CSARQTSGIYEQYF.

This clonotype has more than one count but fewer than ten. The chain couples TRBV3-1 to TRBJ2-6, with unresolved D. CDR3 size: 17 residues. Per germline, CDR1 LGHDT and CDR2 YNNKEL (reference sequence). V lost 3 bases and J lost 0, with 12 bases in between. CDR3 amino acids: CASSHGRHNSGANVLTF. In nucleotides, the CDR3 is TGTGCCAGCAGCCACGGCAGGCACAACTCTGGGGCCAACGTCCTGACTTTC.

The genes are TRBV12-3 or TRBV12-4 and TRBJ2-3, with no clear D. This CDR3 is built from 15 residues. The V gene lost 4 bases and the J gene lost 11 bases, with 22 bases spanning the gap. The CDR3 region is CASSSFSRSLMLQYF. The CDR3 DNA is TGTGCCAGCAGTTCCTTCAGCCGGTCCCTAATGCTGCAGTATTTT.

In its sample, this clonotype was seen a few times. The rearrangement uses TRBV12-3 or TRBV12-4 and TRBJ2-1, with TRBD2 matching 10 bases. V was pared by 3 bases and J by 8 bases, with 4 bases of the junction left unmatched. CDR3 size: 14 residues. The CDR3 reads CASSFGLAGDEQFF. The CDR3 coding sequence is TGTGCCAGCAGTTTTGGGCTAGCGGGAGATGAGCAGTTCTTC.

This clonotype came up a few times. The rearrangement uses TRBV19 and TRBJ2-3, with D tentatively TRBD1 (5 bases). Trimming removed 5 bases at V and 0 bases at J, with 15 bases between. Germline CDR1 and CDR2: LNHDA and SQIVND (reference sequence). The CDR3 is 16 amino acids. The CDR3 DNA sequence: TGTGCCAGTAGTTTGGGGCAGGGTATAAGCACAGATACGCAGTATTTT. Amino acid sequence: CASSLGQGISTDTQYF.

The rearrangement links TRBV7-2 to TRBJ2-5; D possibly corresponds to TRBD2 (6 bases). The CDR3 runs to 17 residues. CDR1 is SGHTA and CDR2 is FQGNSA in the germline V gene. V was shortened by 1 base and J by 0 bases, with 15 bases between the two germline ends. CDR3 in DNA: TGTGCCAGCAGCTTAGGGTATCGGGCGGGATACCAAGAGACCCAGTACTTC. It is translated as CASSLGYRAGYQETQYF.

This clonotype was seen a few times. The chain couples TRBV20-1 to TRBJ2-7; perhaps TRBD2 as D (7 bases). The V gene lost 1 base and the J gene lost 7 bases, with 23 bases spanning the gap. Per germline, CDR1 DFQATT and CDR2 SNEGSKA (reference sequence). This CDR3 is 16 amino acids long. This chain's CDR3 is CSARGRGSGVEWEQYF. DNA for the CDR3: TGCAGTGCTAGAGGGAGGGGGAGCGGGGTCGAGTGGGAGCAGTACTTC.

This clonotype showed up just a few times. The rearrangement joins TRBV20-1 to TRBJ2-3, with unresolved D. Looked up from germline, CDR1 is DFQATT and CDR2 is SNEGSKA (reference sequence). V was shortened by 0 bases and J by 0 bases, with 13 bases between the two germline ends. The CDR3 loop spans 16 amino acids. The CDR3 is CSARDWRYTSTDTQYF. CDR3 DNA sequence: TGCAGTGCTAGAGATTGGCGGTACACTAGCACAGATACGCAGTATTTT.

J is TRBJ2-3 and V is TRBV7-9, with D possibly being TRBD2 (6 bases). The CDR3 consists of 17 residues. V lost 5 bases to trimming and J lost 2 bases, with 20 bases between them. Germline CDR1 SEHNR, CDR2 FQNEAQ (reference sequence). CDR3 residues: CASSLGLFGIDTDTQYF. The CDR3 DNA reads TGTGCCAGCAGCCTGGGACTTTTCGGGATAGACACAGATACGCAGTATTTT.

This clonotype appeared a few times. The chain carries TRBV18 and TRBJ1-2, with D perhaps matching TRBD1 (6 bases). V was pared by 3 bases and J by 4 bases, with 15 bases between. In germline, CDR1 is KGHSH, CDR2 LQKENI. The CDR3 runs to 15 residues. The CDR3 region is CASSPYQGYGYGYTF. CDR3 sequence (DNA): TGTGCCAGCTCACCTTACCAGGGGTACGGCTATGGCTACACCTTC.

There are many counts of this clonotype. This chain uses TRBV10-2 with TRBJ1-1; D unclear. CDR1 and CDR2 from the germline V gene are WSHSY and SAAADI. Trimming left V 2 bases short and J 4 bases short, with 8 bases between. The CDR3 contains 13 residues. The CDR3 region is CASSEGSGTEAFF. In DNA, the CDR3 is TGCGCCAGCAGTGAGGGTTCGGGCACTGAAGCTTTCTTT.

The chain links TRBV20-1 to TRBJ2-1; 9 bases align to TRBD2. V lost 6 bases to trimming and J lost 6 bases; unmatched junction nucleotides: 12. The germline gives CDR1 DFQATT, CDR2 SNEGSKA (reference sequence). The CDR3 covers 15 residues. CDR3 sequence: CSARRSGGLSNEQFF. In nucleotides, the CDR3 is TGCAGTGCGCGAAGGAGCGGGGGGCTATCCAATGAGCAGTTCTTC.

This clonotype was seen a few times. The chain couples TRBV28 to TRBJ1-1; the D gene is possibly TRBD1 (5 bases). Deletions cut 2 bases from V and 10 bases from J, with 14 bases between. This CDR3 has 13 residues. The germline CDR1 and CDR2 sequences are MDHEN and SYDVKM. As DNA, the CDR3 is TGTGCCAGCAGTTTAACCAGGGCCCTTGGAGCTTTCTTT. Protein: CASSLTRALGAFF.

The chain uses TRBV18 and TRBJ2-1; 8 nucleotides line up with TRBD2. This CDR3 is 13 amino acids long. Germline V gene data show CDR1 as KGHSH and CDR2 as LQKENI. J gave up 9 bases and V 4 bases, and 5 bases lay outside the gene matches. In DNA, the CDR3 is TGTGCCAGCTCACGTGGACTAGCTGGTGAGCAGTTCTTC. It is translated as CASSRGLAGEQFF.

In its sample, this clonotype was seen many times. V usage is TRBV7-2 and J usage is TRBJ2-1; 8 nucleotides line up with TRBD1. This CDR3 has 18 amino acids. Germline V gene lookup returns CDR1 SGHTA and CDR2 FQGNSA. J was trimmed by 8 bases and V by 0 bases; bases with no gene match: 15. The CDR3 DNA reads as TGTGCCAGCAGCTTAGCGCTATTGGGACAGGATTATATCGATGAGCAGTTCTTC. This translates into CASSLALLGQDYIDEQFF.

The rearrangement uses TRBV7-8 and TRBJ2-1; 7 bases match TRBD2. CDR1 and CDR2 from the germline V gene are SGHVS and FQNEAQ. The V gene end was trimmed by 3 bases and the J gene end by 2 bases; junction bases not matched to a gene: 4. The CDR3 has 15 residues. Here the CDR3 reads CASSFREGPYNEQFF. The DNA of the CDR3 is TGTGCCAGCAGCTTTAGGGAGGGTCCCTACAATGAGCAGTTCTTC. Looking up the rest from reference TRBV7-8 and TRBJ2-1 gives the full variable domain: GAGVSQSPRYKVAKRGQDVALRCDPISGHVSLFWYQQALGQGPEFLTYFQNEAQLDKSGLPSDRFFAERPEGSVSTLKIQRTQQEDSAVYLCASSFREGPYNEQFFGPGTRLTVL.

The genes are TRBV11-2 and TRBJ2-1; no clear D gene. The CDR3 is 13 amino acids. V lost 1 base, J lost 6 bases, and 7 bases lay in between. The V gene's germline CDR1 is SGHAT and CDR2 FQNNGV. The DNA for the CDR3 is TGTGCCAGCAGCTTAGGGACGCTCAATGAGCAGTTCTTC. It is translated as CASSLGTLNEQFF.